This T cell receptor (beta chain) is drawn from a study of blood T cells in healthy people across ages. Primers used in a second PCR of about 7 to 11 cycles were a sample-barcoded 5' primer and a J-beta primer mix. In TCRdb, the 5' RACE reads were re-called with MiXCR into one record per CDR3 protein. Of hundreds of thousands of distinct CDR3 sequences detected, 58% appear once; the ten largest clones hold approximately 40%. Germline CDR1 and CDR2: SEHNR and FQNEAQ (reference sequence). This CDR3 contains 15 residues. V was clipped by 4 bases and J by 2 bases; unmatched bases: 4. The authors isolated at least 7 million PBMCs per sample. There were at least 5.5 micrograms of total RNA extracted from every sample. Study conclusions and caveats: Naive T cell percentage and TCR beta diversity correlated strongly. Whereas aged donors had fewer naive CD4+ cells, long-lived donors had more of them and higher diversity.

This clonotype was seen a few times. The antigen remains unidentified. The chain has TRBV7-9 and TRBJ2-7; 11 bases line up with TRBD1. The specimen was blood. The receptor was derived from a man in his fifties or sixties in good health. Written as DNA, the CDR3 is TGTGCCAGCAGCTCCGGGGGACAGGGGGCCTACGAGCAGTACTTC. Amino acid sequence: CASSSGGQGAYEQYF.